These T cell receptor beta chains were read from a single sample in a study of blood T cell repertoires in COVID-19. Profiled with immunoSEQ multiplex PCR; TCRdb holds only in-frame clones, not every one. This sample has under 250,000 clones; about 80% occur once, and the top ten carry 2% to 2.5%. Sequencing input: peripheral blood. Every receptor here comes from a woman aged 60 to 75 with acute or convalescent COVID-19. The CDR3 runs from the conserved cysteine through the conserved F or W. D genes are given only for firm matches. A row's size may be missing; if present it is once, few, many or a size class.

D	size	J	V	DNA	CDR3
-	-	TRBJ2-1	TRBV4-2	TGTGCCAGCAGGCAATCAGGGAATGAGCAGTTCTTC	CASRQSGNEQFF
-	-	TRBJ2-3	TRBV9	TGTGCCAGCAGCGTTACAGGGAGAGAAACAGATACGCAGTATTTT	CASSVTGRETDTQYF
-	-	TRBJ1-1	TRBV27	TGTGCCAGCAGCCAACAGGGCCCGGGGACTGAAGCTTTCTTT	CASSQQGPGTEAFF
TRBD2	-	TRBJ2-3	TRBV9	TGTGCCAGCAGCTCAACTAGCGGGGGAACCACAGATACGCAGTATTTT	CASSSTSGGTTDTQYF
-	-	TRBJ1-3	TRBV6-5	TGTGCCAGCACAGGGTTTCCTGGAAACACCATATATTTT	CASTGFPGNTIYF
-	-	TRBJ1-5	TRBV19	TGTGCCAGTAGTAGCCCGGACAGTAGCAATCAGCCCCAGCATTTT	CASSSPDSSNQPQHF
TRBD1	-	TRBJ1-2	TRBV6-2/TRBV6-3	TGTGCCAGCAGTTACGGGACAGTCCTATGGTACACCTTC	CASSYGTVLWYTF
TRBD1	-	TRBJ1-2	TRBV28	TGTGCCAGCAGTTTGGCCCGGCAGGGGGCAATCACCTTC	CASSLARQGAITF
-	-	TRBJ1-2	TRBV28	TGTGCCAGCAGCCCCCGGGGTGGCTACACCTTC	CASSPRGGYTF
-	once	TRBJ1-1	TRBV6-5	TGTGCCAGCAGAGCCCGGGAGGATGTGAACACTGAAGCTTTCTTT	CASRAREDVNTEAFF
TRBD1	-	TRBJ1-2	TRBV3-1/TRBV3-2	TGTGCCAGCAGCCCATATGTAGGGACAGGGGGCTATGGCTACACCTTC	CASSPYVGTGGYGYTF
-	-	TRBJ2-2	TRBV29-1	TGCAGCGTTGCCGACACCGGGGAGCTGTTTTTT	CSVADTGELFF
-	-	TRBJ1-2	TRBV10-3	TGTGCCATCAGTGAGGCAGCGGACTATGGCTACACCTTC	CAISEAADYGYTF
-	-	TRBJ1-3	TRBV6-5	TGTGCCAGCATAGGGGACTCTGGAAACACCATATATTTT	CASIGDSGNTIYF
TRBD2	-	TRBJ2-1	TRBV7-9	TGTGCCAGCAGCCCAAGACTAGCAACCGCCAATGAGCAGTTCTTC	CASSPRLATANEQFF
-	-	TRBJ2-7	TRBV4-2	TGTGCCAGCAGCCTCGGGACATCCTACGAGCAGTACTTC	CASSLGTSYEQYF
-	-	TRBJ2-3	TRBV9	TGTGCCAGCAGCGTAGGACTTGCTAGCACAGATACGCAGTATTTT	CASSVGLASTDTQYF
-	-	TRBJ1-4	TRBV6-5	TGTGCCAGCAGTCGGTCCGCAACTAATGAAAAACTGTTTTTT	CASSRSATNEKLFF
-	-	TRBJ2-1	TRBV27	TGTGCCAGCAGTTTCTCGGGACTCCCAATTTACAATGAGCAGTTCTTC	CASSFSGLPIYNEQFF
-	-	TRBJ1-1	TRBV24-1	TGTGCCACCAGTGATGCGGGGGGGGGTGTTTTCCTAACCGCCCGGAACACTGAAGCTTTCTTT	CATSDAGGGVFLTARNTEAFF
TRBD2	-	TRBJ2-5	TRBV28	TGTGCCAGCATAGCGGGGGGGCAAGAGACCCAGTACTTC	CASIAGGQETQYF
-	-	TRBJ1-1	TRBV21-1	TGTGCCAGCAGCAAAGCCTTAGACAGGGATATTTTTTGGAACACTGAAGCTTTCTTT	CASSKALDRDIFWNTEAFF
-	-	TRBJ2-7	TRBV11-2	TGTGCCAGCAGCTTATATACCACCGGCTACGAGCAGTACTTC	CASSLYTTGYEQYF
-	-	TRBJ2-7	TRBV2	TGTGCCAGCAGAAAGGGGACCTACGAGCAGTACTTC	CASRKGTYEQYF
TRBD2	-	TRBJ2-3	TRBV5-6	TGTGCCAGCAGCTTGTGGCGGGGGGGCACAGATACGCAGTATTTT	CASSLWRGGTDTQYF
-	-	TRBJ1-2	TRBV6-5	TGTGCCAGCAGTAAACTACTAGGAGGAGGCTACACCTTC	CASSKLLGGGYTF
-	-	TRBJ2-2	TRBV7-2	TGTGCCAGCAGCTTATCAGGGGGGACCGGGGAGCTGTTTTTT	CASSLSGGTGELFF
TRBD1	-	TRBJ2-2	TRBV18	TGTGCCAGCTCGCCGAGTCCAGGGGGTAACACCGGGGAGCTGTTTTTT	CASSPSPGGNTGELFF
-	-	TRBJ2-2	TRBV5-1	TGCGCCAGCAGCTTGGAGGGGGTCGGGGAGCTGTTTTTT	CASSLEGVGELFF
-	-	TRBJ1-4	TRBV6-1	TGTGCCAGCAGTGAAGTTCGGGGAACTAATGAAAAACTGTTTTTT	CASSEVRGTNEKLFF
TRBD1	-	TRBJ2-2	TRBV4-3	TGCGCCAGCAGCCAAGCAGGGGGACGGGAGCTGTTTTTT	CASSQAGGRELFF
-	-	TRBJ1-5	TRBV4-2	TGTGCCAGCAGCCAAGATATTGCGCCGCCCCAGCATTTT	CASSQDIAPPQHF
TRBD2	-	TRBJ2-5	TRBV20-1	TGCAGTGCTAGTAGTCCCTGGCGGGGGGGCTTGGAGACCCAGTACTTC	CSASSPWRGGLETQYF
-	-	TRBJ2-6	TRBV6-5	TGTGCCAGCAATAAAATATCTGGGGCCAACGTCCTGACTTTC	CASNKISGANVLTF
TRBD2	few	TRBJ2-1	TRBV14	TGTGCCAGCAGCCAAGGGTTACTAGCGGGGGGGCACTACAATGAGCAGTTCTTC	CASSQGLLAGGHYNEQFF
-	-	TRBJ1-2	TRBV2	TGTGCCAGCAAACAGATAGTCTATGGCTACACCTTC	CASKQIVYGYTF
TRBD2	-	TRBJ2-3	TRBV5-6	TGTGCCAGCAGCTTGTCCGCGGGGGTCACAGATACGCAGTATTTT	CASSLSAGVTDTQYF
-	once	TRBJ1-4	TRBV12-5	TGTGCTAGTGGTACAGGGTTGGGCGCAACTAATGAAAAACTGTTTTTT	CASGTGLGATNEKLFF
-	-	TRBJ1-2	TRBV7-9	TGTGCCAGCAGCTTAAGGGACATCGGAGATGGCTACACCTTC	CASSLRDIGDGYTF
-	-	TRBJ2-3	TRBV27	TGTGCCAGCAGTTTATTTGGCGGCTCGGGTACAGATACGCAGTATTTT	CASSLFGGSGTDTQYF
-	-	TRBJ2-2	TRBV7-8	TGTGCCAGCAGCCCCCTTAGGACACCGAACACCGGGGAGCTGTTTTTT	CASSPLRTPNTGELFF
TRBD1	-	TRBJ2-7	TRBV10-3	TGTGCCATCAGTGAAAAGGGGGCAGGGGCGTACGAGCAGTACTTC	CAISEKGAGAYEQYF
-	-	TRBJ2-3	TRBV18	TGTGCCAGCTCAAGAGCTGGCACAGATACGCAGTATTTT	CASSRAGTDTQYF
-	-	TRBJ2-2	TRBV4-1	TGCGCCAGCAGCCAAGATCCCGGACAAAGCACCGGGGAGCTGTTTTTT	CASSQDPGQSTGELFF
TRBD2	-	TRBJ2-4	TRBV11-1	TGTGCCAGCAGCTTACAGCGGGGGGGCCTCGACATTCAGTACTTC	CASSLQRGGLDIQYF
TRBD1	-	TRBJ1-2	TRBV19	TGTGCCAGTAGTCCCATCTGGGGAGGACAGGGAGCCTATGGCTACACCTTC	CASSPIWGGQGAYGYTF
-	-	TRBJ1-6	TRBV5-4	TGTGCCAGCAGCTTTAACGGGGGGAACTATAATTCACCCCTCCACTTT	CASSFNGGNYNSPLHF
-	-	TRBJ2-7	TRBV6-5	TGTGCCAGCAGGGTTACCGGACAGAACTACGAGCAGTACTTC	CASRVTGQNYEQYF
-	-	TRBJ1-1	TRBV4-2	TGTGCCAGCAGCCAAGGACTCAGGGGAACTGAAGCTTTCTTT	CASSQGLRGTEAFF
-	-	TRBJ1-6	TRBV7-2	TGTGCCAGCAGCTTACAGGGTGGAAAGGGATCACCCCTCCACTTT	CASSLQGGKGSPLHF
-	-	TRBJ1-2	TRBV12-3/TRBV12-4	TGTGCCAGCAGCCCAACAGGCACCTATGGCTACACCTTC	CASSPTGTYGYTF
-	-	TRBJ1-4	TRBV4-3	TGCGCCAGCAGCATAGGAGGGGCGGGTGAAAAACTGTTTTTT	CASSIGGAGEKLFF
TRBD2	-	TRBJ2-1	TRBV28	TGTGCCAGCAGTTTAGCCGGGACTAGCGGAAGGAATGAGCAGTTCTTC	CASSLAGTSGRNEQFF
TRBD1	-	TRBJ1-2	TRBV7-8	TGTGCCAGCAGCCGGACAGGGTACTATGGCTACACCTTC	CASSRTGYYGYTF